This T cell receptor (beta chain) came from a study of cytomegalovirus exposure and HLA in healthy donors. Study-wide results and caveats: Analysis was performed later, and it showed HLA-associated TCR beta chains to be more clonally expanded than equally common others.

About this clone: What it binds is unknown.

Looked up from germline, CDR1 is SGHTA and CDR2 is FQGNSA. CDR3 size: 14 residues. J was trimmed by 4 bases and V by 5 bases; bases with no gene match: 4. The primer mix had 60 Vbeta and 13 Jbeta primers. Authors' methods: Later reanalysis found approximately 76 million unique TCR beta chains, about 10 million of them shared. TCRdb keeps only in-frame clones here, not all; method: immunoSEQ multiplex PCR. Clone size and the V and J calls come from that table; the DNA yielded D and trimming. Seen here are roughly 120,000 clones, around 74% observed once, and the top ten hold around 4%. The sequence was obtained from a woman aged 45-65 years in good health and CMV-seropositive. The sequenced sample was PBMCs. The chain is built from TRBV7-2 and TRBJ2-2, with 7 bases matching TRBD1. The CDR3: CASSPGQSTGELFF. The CDR3 bases are TGTGCCAGCAGCCCGGGACAGAGCACCGGGGAGCTGTTTTTT.